The 23 T cell receptor beta chains below all came from one sample that was sequenced in a study of CD8 T cells in Susac syndrome. Reverse transcription of roughly 0.5 to 1 ug RNA used random hexamers. TCRdb processed the immunoSEQ multiplex PCR reads anew with MiXCR; each CDR3 protein has one entry. The sample shows roughly 400,000 distinct CDR3 sequences, 75% to 90% of them seen only once. Sequencing input: CD8+ T cells from PBMCs. The origin of the receptors is a human donor with multiple sclerosis.

V usage is TRBV29-1 and J usage is TRBJ2-7; 8 bases agree with TRBD1. Losses at the gene ends were 2 bases for V and 2 bases for J; bases not matched to a gene: 8. Germline V gene lookup returns CDR1 SQVTM and CDR2 ANQGSEA. The CDR3 is 15 amino acids. The CDR3 loop reads CSVESWGQETYEQYF. CDR3 DNA sequence: TGCAGCGTTGAATCCTGGGGACAGGAGACCTACGAGCAGTACTTC.

The chain employs TRBV20-1 and TRBJ2-7, with 9 bases aligning to TRBD1. Trimming at V came to 6 bases and at J to 4 bases, leaving 10 bases not matched to a gene. CDR1 and CDR2 (germline): DFQATT, SNEGSKA (reference sequence). CDR3 length: 14 amino acids. The CDR3 sequence is CSAIHTGGGYEQYF. In DNA, the CDR3 is TGCAGTGCCATACATACAGGGGGCGGATACGAGCAGTACTTC.

CDR3 sequence reads: CATGGPMNTEAFF. In DNA, the CDR3 is TGTGCCACAGGGGGACCCATGAACACTGAAGCTTTCTTT. The rearrangement links TRBV6-1 to TRBJ1-1, with 7 bases aligning to TRBD1. CDR1 is MNHNS and CDR2 is SASEGT in the germline V gene. CDR3 length equals 13 residues. V lost 10 bases, J lost 0 bases, and 5 bases stayed unmatched.

The chain couples TRBV12-3 or TRBV12-4 to TRBJ1-2; a weak D match, TRBD1 (5 bases). V was clipped by 6 bases and J by 3 bases, with 17 bases between them. The CDR3 spans 15 residues. The chain's CDR3 is CASSPVGDLYYGYTF. The CDR3 bases are TGTGCCAGCAGCCCCGTGGGGGACCTCTACTATGGCTACACCTTC.

The chain combines TRBV4-1 with TRBJ1-5; the D is unclear. Germline assignment: CDR1 MGHRA and CDR2 YSYEKL. CDR3 size: 14 residues. Between the trimmed V and J ends, which lost 10 bases and 2 bases, there was a span of 15 bases. CDR3 sequence (DNA): TGCGCCAACAGTCTCGAGCCAGGCAATCAGCCCCAGCATTTT. This gives the protein CANSLEPGNQPQHF.

This clonotype has just one count. The CDR3 sequence: CASSHGEHTEAFF. The CDR3 coding sequence is TGCGCCAGCAGCCACGGGGAGCACACTGAAGCTTTCTTT. The chain combines TRBV4-1 with TRBJ1-1; no clear D. The CDR3 is made up of 13 amino acids. Germline-derived CDR1 and CDR2 are MGHRA and YSYEKL. Trimming shortened V by 3 bases and J by 3 bases, and 8 bases separated the two germline ends.

The rearrangement joins TRBV29-1 to TRBJ1-1, with D perhaps matching TRBD1 (5 bases). Trimming cost V 1 base and J 4 bases, with 13 bases left between them. CDR1 is SQVTM and CDR2 is ANQGSEA in the germline V gene. The CDR3 is 14 residues long. The CDR3 region is CSVEARDAGTEAFF. The CDR3 nucleotides are TGCAGCGTTGAAGCCCGGGACGCGGGCACTGAAGCTTTCTTT.

V gene TRBV27 combines with J gene TRBJ2-3; the match to TRBD1 covers 11 bases. CDR1 MNHEY and CDR2 SMNVEV come from the germline V gene (reference sequence). V lost 6 bases, J lost 5 bases, and 7 bases stayed unmatched. CDR3 size: 15 residues. CDR3: CASSLDRGRIDTQYF. CDR3 DNA sequence: TGTGCCAGCAGCCTGGACAGGGGGCGCATAGATACGCAGTATTTT.

This clonotype was found once. This sequence joins TRBV20-1 and TRBJ1-1; 8 bases match TRBD1. V shed 2 bases, J shed 0 bases, and the junction held 8 bases outside the gene matches. Germline V gene data show CDR1 as DFQATT and CDR2 as SNEGSKA (reference sequence). The CDR3 totals 16 residues. In DNA, the CDR3 is TGCAGTGCTAGACTACCAGACAGGGGTTTGAACACTGAAGCTTTCTTT. Translated, it gives CSARLPDRGLNTEAFF.

This chain links TRBV12-3 or TRBV12-4 with TRBJ1-5; 9 bases match TRBD1. The CDR3 loop spans 15 amino acids. The V and J ends lost 6 bases and 3 bases, in that order; junction bases with no gene match: 6. The CDR3 coding sequence is TGTGCCAGCAGCCCGGGACAGGGTAACAATCAGCCCCAGCATTTT. Its protein product is CASSPGQGNNQPQHF.

The chain is built from TRBV10-3 and TRBJ1-2; no definite D call. The V gene lost 6 bases and the J gene lost 4 bases, with 6 bases spanning the gap. The germline gives CDR1 ENHRY, CDR2 SYGVKD. The CDR3 sequence is 11 residues long. The CDR3 region has the DNA TGTGCCATCAGCGGCACCTATGGCTACACCTTC. It translates to CAISGTYGYTF.

The chain couples TRBV30 to TRBJ2-1; D not resolved. Trimming took off 1 base at V and 0 bases at J, with 10 bases between the two ends. Germline CDR1 is GTSNPN and CDR2 is SVGIG (reference sequence). The CDR3 length is 15 residues. The CDR3 DNA sequence: TGTGCCTGGAGTGCCCTCGAGGCCTCCTACAATGAGCAGTTCTTC. Its protein is CAWSALEASYNEQFF.

This clonotype was recorded only once. The chain joins TRBV3-1 to TRBJ2-1, with a weak D call TRBD2 (6 bases). The germline gives CDR1 LGHDT, CDR2 YNNKEL (reference sequence). This CDR3 region has 15 residues. Trimming shortened V by 4 bases and J by 10 bases, and 20 bases separated the two germline ends. The CDR3 protein is CASSPGGGRVVEQFF. For the CDR3, the DNA is TGTGCCAGCAGCCCCGGAGGAGGGCGAGTAGTCGAGCAGTTCTTC.

This clonotype was detected only a few times. J is TRBJ1-3 and V is TRBV27; no clear D. Trimming shortened V by 6 bases and J by 3 bases, and 6 bases separated the two germline ends. CDR1 is MNHEY, CDR2 SMNVEV, per germline (reference sequence). The CDR3 spans 12 residues. CDR3 coding DNA: TGTGCCAGCAGCCCCAATGGAAACACCATATATTTT. Amino acids: CASSPNGNTIYF.

The V and J genes are TRBV24-1 and TRBJ2-3, with TRBD1 identical over 7 bases. Germline lookup yields CDR1 KGHDR and CDR2 SFDVKD. CDR3 length: 17 residues. V shed 4 bases, J shed 3 bases, and the junction held 12 bases outside the gene matches. Here the CDR3 reads CATSEGNRGGHTDTQYF. The DNA for the CDR3 is TGTGCCACCAGTGAAGGGAACAGGGGCGGACATACAGATACGCAGTATTTT.

V and J are TRBV19 and TRBJ2-3; 11 nucleotides line up with TRBD2. The CDR3 extends over 15 amino acids. The J segment lost 5 bases and the V segment lost 3 bases, leaving 4 bases of the junction unmatched. Germline V gene data show CDR1 as LNHDA and CDR2 as SQIVND (reference sequence). The CDR3 sequence: CASSISGGAGDTQYF. In DNA form, the CDR3 reads TGTGCCAGTAGTATTAGCGGGGGGGCCGGAGATACGCAGTATTTT.

The genes are TRBV12-5 and TRBJ2-3; D assignment may be TRBD1 or TRBD2 (5 bases each). The CDR3 has 12 amino acids. The germline V gene encodes CDR1 LGHNT and CDR2 FRNRAP. V was cut by 5 bases and J by 5 bases, with 8 bases left in between. DNA of the CDR3: TGTGCTAGTGGTCCTGGGGGAGATACGCAGTATTTT. Protein: CASGPGGDTQYF.

The rearrangement uses TRBV6-1 and TRBJ1-5; D unresolved. Between the trimmed V and J ends, which lost 6 bases and 5 bases, there was a span of 17 bases. The germline V gene has CDR1 MNHNS and CDR2 SASEGT. The CDR3 sequence is 15 residues long. The CDR3 nucleotides are TGTGCCAGCAGCCCTACATGGGGTCTGTATCAGCCCCAGCATTTT. This translates into CASSPTWGLYQPQHF.

The rearrangement uses TRBV2 and TRBJ2-2; TRBD1 is a possible D gene (6 bases). With 5 bases removed from V and 1 base from J, the gap between germline ends came to 14 bases. Germline V gene lookup returns CDR1 SNHLY and CDR2 FYNNEI. The CDR3 runs 16 residues. In DNA, the CDR3 is TGTGCCAGCAGTTCTCAAGACAGGTTGAACACCGGGGAGCTGTTTTTT. It translates to CASSSQDRLNTGELFF. The variable domain in full, with the rest retrieved from reference TRBV2 and TRBJ2-2, is EPEVTQTPSHQVTQMGQEVILRCVPISNHLYFYWYRQILGQKVEFLVSFYNNEISEKSEIFDDQFSVERPDGSNFTLKIRSTKLEDSAMYFCASSSQDRLNTGELFFGEGSRLTVL.

CDR3 protein: CATSRDLTTGQAMNTEAFF. The CDR3, as DNA: TGTGCCACCAGCAGAGATCTAACTACAGGGCAAGCCATGAACACTGAAGCTTTCTTT. This chain links TRBV15 with TRBJ1-1; tentatively, D is TRBD1 (6 bases). The CDR3 sequence is 19 residues long. The V and J ends lost 0 bases and 0 bases respectively, with 20 bases between them. The germline V gene encodes CDR1 LNHNV and CDR2 YYDKDF (reference sequence).

In this sample, this clonotype turned up once. The genes are TRBV20-1 and TRBJ1-1, with 9 positions matching TRBD1. Germline CDR1 DFQATT, CDR2 SNEGSKA (reference sequence). The CDR3 contains 15 residues. Trimming at V came to 2 bases and at J to 4 bases, leaving 8 bases not matched to a gene. Here the CDR3 reads CSARLRQGGSTEAFF. Here the CDR3 DNA reads TGCAGTGCTAGACTCAGACAGGGGGGGAGCACTGAAGCTTTCTTT.

This clonotype has a single count. The chain combines TRBV5-4 with TRBJ2-2; 7 bases are a match to TRBD1. The V gene's germline CDR1 is SGHNT and CDR2 YYREEE (reference sequence). V lost 4 bases and J lost 5; bases outside the gene matches: 8. This CDR3 is 15 amino acids long. The CDR3 is CASSGDSEVTGELFF. For the CDR3, the DNA is TGTGCCAGCAGCGGGGACAGCGAGGTTACCGGGGAGCTGTTTTTT.

The gene calls are TRBV7-9 and TRBJ1-1, with 7 bases matching TRBD1. The germline V gene encodes CDR1 SEHNR and CDR2 FQNEAQ (reference sequence). This CDR3 comprises 16 residues. V gave up 3 bases and J gave up 0 bases; unmatched junction bases: 7. CDR3 region: CASSFPDREMNTEAFF. For the CDR3, the DNA is TGTGCCAGCAGCTTTCCAGACAGGGAGATGAACACTGAAGCTTTCTTT.